The 5 T cell receptor beta chains given below trace back to one sample, sequenced in a study of PD-1 blockade in mismatch repair-deficient tumors. Method: immunoSEQ multiplex PCR; TCRdb's copy keeps in-frame clones and lacks some. The sample shows some 84,000 clones, roughly 80% of them seen only once. The sequenced sample was peripheral blood, obtained 12 weeks after starting pembrolizumab. Receptors were obtained from an adult with mismatch repair-deficient cancer.

V and J are TRBV11-2 and TRBJ2-2, with a tentative D call TRBD1 (6 bases). Germline V gives CDR1 SGHAT, CDR2 FQNNGV. Trimming left V 4 bases short and J 1 base short, with 13 bases between. This CDR3 contains 16 residues. CDR3 nucleotides: TGTGCCAGCAGCTGGCCCAGGGGCCAGAACACCGGGGAGCTGTTTTTT. Amino acids: CASSWPRGQNTGELFF.

The V call is TRBV7-6, the J call TRBJ2-2; tentatively, D is TRBD2 (5 bases). The germline V and J ends were trimmed by 6 bases and 3 bases, with 8 bases remaining between them. The CDR3 extends over 13 amino acids. Germline values: CDR1 SGHVS, CDR2 FNYEAQ. CDR3: CASRDFHTGELFF. CDR3 coding DNA: TGTGCCAGCAGGGACTTTCACACCGGGGAGCTGTTTTTT.

V usage is TRBV6-1 and J usage is TRBJ1-5, with D possibly matching TRBD1 (5 bases). The CDR3 consists of 16 residues. V shed 2 bases and J shed 5 bases, with 16 bases lying between them. The germline gives CDR1 MNHNS, CDR2 SASEGT. This CDR3 reads CASSELPGLVDQPQHF. The CDR3 bases are TGTGCCAGCAGTGAACTACCAGGGTTAGTAGATCAGCCCCAGCATTTT.

This rearrangement joins TRBV7-8 to TRBJ2-3; possibly TRBD1 or TRBD2 for D (7 bases each). This CDR3 spans 17 amino acids. From germline, CDR1 is SGHVS and CDR2 FQNEAQ. V was trimmed by 5 bases and J by 10 bases, leaving 28 bases between them. The CDR3 spells CASSPGGGWAKRSPQYF. CDR3 sequence (DNA): TGTGCCAGCAGCCCAGGGGGGGGATGGGCAAAGCGCAGTCCGCAGTATTTT.

This clone appeared once. V is TRBV6-1 and J is TRBJ2-7, with TRBD1 matching 11 bases. The CDR3 totals 15 residues. Germline CDR1 MNHNS, CDR2 SASEGT. Germline trimming cut 4 bases from V and 4 bases from J; bases unmatched to any gene: 6. In DNA form, the CDR3 reads TGTGCCAGCAGTGGGGGGACAGGGGGGTTGTACGAGCAGTACTTC. Its translation is CASSGGTGGLYEQYF.